The entry that follows covers one T cell receptor beta chain sequence. The sample comes from a study of shared clonotypes between healthy human individuals. The naive CD8 fraction comprised CD45RO-negative cells positively selected for CCR7 and excluded terminally differentiated effector memory CD45RA+ cells. The protocol was immunoSEQ multiplex PCR, while the TCRdb copy is restricted to in-frame clones and leaves out a portion. The table has under 1 million clones, about 96% seen once. This CDR3 has 16 amino acids. V was pared by 2 bases and J by 8 bases, with 19 bases between. Germline V gives CDR1 LNHNV, CDR2 YYDKDF (reference sequence).

This sequence joins TRBV15 and TRBJ2-1; no firm D call. This TCR was sampled from a man younger than 40 in good health. The source material was naive CD8+ T cells sorted from blood. DNA of the CDR3: TGTGCCACCAGCAGAAAACTACCTGAGGTGGTGCATGAGCAGTTCTTC. This codes for CATSRKLPEVVHEQFF.